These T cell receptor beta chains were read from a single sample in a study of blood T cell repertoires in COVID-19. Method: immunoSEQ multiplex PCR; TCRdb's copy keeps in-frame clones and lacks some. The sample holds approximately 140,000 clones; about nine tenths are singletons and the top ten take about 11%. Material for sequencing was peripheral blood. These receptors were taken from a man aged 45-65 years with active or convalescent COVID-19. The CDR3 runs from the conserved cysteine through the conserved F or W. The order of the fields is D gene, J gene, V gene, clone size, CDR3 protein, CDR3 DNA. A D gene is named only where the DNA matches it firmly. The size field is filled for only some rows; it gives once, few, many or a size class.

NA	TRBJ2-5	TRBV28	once	CASSAPDRQETQYF	TGTGCCAGCAGTGCCCCGGACAGACAAGAGACCCAGTACTTC
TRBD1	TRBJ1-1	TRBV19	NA	CASSIRTGLRSEAFF	TGTGCCAGTAGTATAAGGACAGGTTTAAGATCTGAAGCTTTCTTT
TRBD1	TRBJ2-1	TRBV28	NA	CASRTGTGVVNEQFF	TGTGCCAGCAGGACCGGGACAGGGGTTGTCAATGAGCAGTTCTTC
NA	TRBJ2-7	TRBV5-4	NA	CASSLETEAYEQYF	TGTGCCAGCAGCTTGGAAACTGAAGCCTACGAGCAGTACTTC
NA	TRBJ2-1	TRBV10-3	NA	CAISERGNEQFF	TGTGCCATCAGTGAGAGGGGGAATGAGCAGTTCTTC
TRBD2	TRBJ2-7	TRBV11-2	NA	CASSLGSSGTYEQYF	TGTGCCAGCAGCTTAGGGTCTAGCGGGACTTACGAGCAGTACTTC
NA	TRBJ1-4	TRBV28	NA	CASSSGQGEKLFF	TGTGCCAGCAGTTCCGGGCAGGGTGAAAAACTGTTTTTT
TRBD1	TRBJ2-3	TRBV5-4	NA	CASGTGDADTQYF	TGTGCCAGCGGGACAGGGGATGCAGATACGCAGTATTTT
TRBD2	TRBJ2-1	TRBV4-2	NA	CASSQEGIAGGEQFF	TGTGCCAGCAGCCAAGAGGGGATAGCGGGCGGTGAGCAGTTCTTC
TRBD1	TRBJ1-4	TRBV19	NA	CASSLGLTGTNEKLFF	TGTGCCAGTAGCTTGGGGCTGACAGGGACTAATGAAAAACTGTTTTTT
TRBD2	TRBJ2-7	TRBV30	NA	CAWTPGLAGLLYEQYF	TGTGCCTGGACCCCGGGACTAGCGGGCCTGCTCTACGAGCAGTACTTC
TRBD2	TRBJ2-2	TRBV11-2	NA	CASSPRTSGRGGNTGELFF	TGTGCCAGCAGCCCTCGGACTAGCGGGAGAGGCGGGAACACCGGGGAGCTGTTTTTT
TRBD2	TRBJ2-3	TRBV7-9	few	CASSLEQGTSVSDTQYF	TGTGCCAGCAGCTTAGAGCAAGGGACTAGCGTCTCAGATACGCAGTATTTT
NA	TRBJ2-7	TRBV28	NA	CASGLGEATYEQYF	TGTGCCAGCGGGCTAGGGGAGGCGACCTACGAGCAGTACTTC
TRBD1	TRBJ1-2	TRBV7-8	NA	CASSLEGQGFTYGYTF	TGTGCCAGCAGCTTAGAGGGACAGGGGTTTACCTATGGCTACACCTTC
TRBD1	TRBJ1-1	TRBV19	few	CASSIDSRGNPWGNTEAFF	TGTGCCAGTAGTATAGATTCCAGGGGGAACCCCTGGGGGAACACTGAAGCTTTCTTT
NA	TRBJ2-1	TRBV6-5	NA	CASSYSRNSYNEQFF	TGTGCCAGCAGTTACTCTAGAAACTCCTACAATGAGCAGTTCTTC
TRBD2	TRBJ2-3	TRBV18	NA	CASSPPSLAATDTQYF	TGTGCCAGCTCACCACCTAGTCTAGCGGCCACAGATACGCAGTATTTT
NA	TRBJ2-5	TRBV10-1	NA	CASSESEQAIETQYF	TGCGCCAGCAGTGAGTCTGAACAGGCCATCGAGACCCAGTACTTC
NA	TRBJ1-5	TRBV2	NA	CASTPGGDQPQHF	TGTGCCAGCACCCCTGGCGGGGATCAGCCCCAGCATTTT
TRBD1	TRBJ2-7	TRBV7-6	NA	CASSNSPVGTGGIMEQYF	TGTGCCAGCAGCAACTCCCCCGTGGGGACAGGGGGTATTATGGAGCAGTACTTC
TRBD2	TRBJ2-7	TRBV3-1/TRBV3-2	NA	CASSLSGRVREQYF	TGTGCCAGCAGCCTCTCAGGGAGGGTACGCGAGCAGTACTTC
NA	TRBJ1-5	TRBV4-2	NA	CASSYRPGGDQPQHF	TGTGCCAGCAGCTATAGGCCCGGGGGGGATCAGCCCCAGCATTTT
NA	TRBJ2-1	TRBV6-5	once	CASRRTVNEQFF	TGTGCCAGCAGGCGAACAGTCAATGAGCAGTTCTTC
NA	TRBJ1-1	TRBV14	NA	CASSPFWGGSTEAFF	TGTGCCAGCAGCCCGTTTTGGGGGGGGTCCACTGAAGCTTTCTTT
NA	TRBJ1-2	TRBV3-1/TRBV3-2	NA	CASSHPPEVKGYTF	TGTGCCAGCAGCCATCCCCCTGAGGTTAAGGGCTACACCTTC
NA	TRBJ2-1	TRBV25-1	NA	CASSEGAPYNEQFF	TGTGCCAGCAGTGAAGGAGCCCCCTACAATGAGCAGTTCTTC